The 6 T cell receptor beta chains listed next were all sequenced from one sample in a study of T cells in Graves' hyperthyroidism and ophthalmopathy (dated by TCRdb to the late 2010s). Libraries were prepared through multiplex PCR. Data came from an Illumina HiSeq 2000. Amplification of TCR beta CDR3 regions was carried out from RNA transcripts. A first-round RT-PCR of the TCR CDR3 used the HTBI primer set with the Qiagen OneStep RT-PCR kit. TCRdb itself trimmed the public reads at Q25 with fastp, ran MiXCR and retained productive beta chains. Every distinct CDR3 protein forms one entry, paired with its most common genes and DNA. Here the sample has 550,000 to 700,000 distinct CDR3 sequences; about 15% occur a single time. The top ten hold about 3.9% of the sample. Sequenced: blood. The receptor source for this set is a woman in her forties with Graves' ophthalmopathy.

This clonotype has more than one count but fewer than ten. One junction end disagrees with the germline gene, perhaps due to a read error. The chain employs TRBV6-2 or TRBV6-3 and TRBJ2-5; TRBD1 is a possible D gene (6 bases). The CDR3 is 13 residues long. CDR1 is MNHEY, CDR2 SVGEGT, per germline. The DNA for the CDR3 is TGTGCCAGCAGTTACGACAGGCAAGGGACCCAGTACTTC. Translated: CASSYDRQGTQYF.

This clonotype was seen many times. This rearrangement joins TRBV6-1 to TRBJ2-3; a possible D gene is TRBD1 (5 bases). The CDR3 length is 13 residues. Per germline, CDR1 MNHNS and CDR2 SASEGT. Trimming cost V 6 bases and J 0 bases, with 7 bases left between them. The DNA for the CDR3 is TGTGCCAGCAGGCGGACAAGCACAGATACGCAGTATTTT. Its translation is CASRRTSTDTQYF.

In its sample, this clonotype was seen many times. The chain has TRBV19 and TRBJ2-4, with D perhaps matching TRBD1 or TRBD2 (5 bases each). This CDR3 region has 12 residues. The germline V gene has CDR1 LNHDA and CDR2 SQIVND (reference sequence). Trimming pared 3 bases from V and 11 bases from J, leaving 11 bases between. CDR3 region: CASSIRDRLQYF. CDR3 DNA sequence: TGTGCCAGTAGTATCCGGGACCGCCTTCAGTACTTC.

To note about this clonotype: This may arise from a read error, as a much more abundant clone is one base away. CDR3 in DNA: TGCGCCAGCAGCTTGGCCCTAGCAGGAACCATCAACACTAACTATGGCTACACCTTC. It translates to CASSLALAGTINTNYGYTF. The V and J genes are TRBV5-1 and TRBJ1-2; D remains unclear. CDR3 length: 19 residues. The V gene lost 0 bases and the J gene lost 0 bases, with 21 bases spanning the gap. CDR1 is SGHRS and CDR2 is YFSETQ in the germline V gene. Looking up the rest from reference TRBV5-1 and TRBJ1-2 gives the full variable domain: KAGVTQTPRYLIKTRGQQVTLSCSPISGHRSVSWYQQTPGQGLQFLFEYFSETQRNKGNFPGRFSGRQFSNSRSEMNVSTLELGDSALYLCASSLALAGTINTNYGYTFGSGTRLTVV.

This clonotype occurred once. With a much larger clone just one base away, this may be a read error. This chain links TRBV4-1 with TRBJ2-7; 10 nucleotides align to TRBD2. Germline values: CDR1 MGHRA, CDR2 YSYEKL. CDR3 size: 15 residues. The CDR3 region is CVSSQDASGRGEQYF. In DNA, the CDR3 is TGCGTCAGCAGCCAAGACGCTAGCGGGAGAGGTGAGCAGTACTTC.

This clonotype showed up many times. The chain joins TRBV28 to TRBJ2-7; possible D gene TRBD1, 6 bases. The CDR3 consists of 12 residues. V lost 7 bases and J 5 bases, leaving 12 bases between the germline ends. Looked up from germline, CDR1 is MDHEN and CDR2 is SYDVKM. The CDR3 nucleotides are TGTGCCAGCACTACAGGGACCCACGAGCAGTACTTC. Its translation is CASTTGTHEQYF.